One and the same sample provided the 30 T cell receptor beta chains below, sequenced in a study of shared T cell receptors in the human thymus. Here immunoSEQ multiplex PCR was the method, and the copy in TCRdb shows in-frame clones only, minus some. In the table there are hundreds of thousands of clones, about 87% of which are singletons. These data also formed part of another study, on human thymus T cells.

The material sequenced was thymocytes. The receptors shown here come from a boy in the first two years of life with a congenital heart defect.

A single count supports this clone. The chain has TRBV29-1 and TRBJ2-6; D is unresolved. Germline V CDR1 and CDR2: SQVTM, ANQGSEA. The germline V and J ends were trimmed by 3 bases and 0 bases, with 15 bases remaining between them. This CDR3 spans 17 amino acids. The chain's CDR3 is CSVESHHASSGANVLTF. Here the CDR3 DNA reads TGCAGCGTTGAGTCGCACCACGCCAGCTCTGGGGCCAACGTCCTGACTTTC.

The CDR3, as DNA: TGTGCAAGTCGCCCTCTAGGTACGTCGACCGATAGCAATCAGCCCCAGCATTTT. It is translated as CASRPLGTSTDSNQPQHF. The rearrangement uses TRBV12-2 and TRBJ1-5. TRBV12-2 is assigned pseudogene status. This CDR3 is built from 18 residues.

The genes are TRBV5-6 and TRBJ1-3, with D perhaps matching TRBD1 (6 bases). CDR3 length equals 14 residues. CDR1 and CDR2 (germline): SGHDT, YYEEEE. Between the trimmed V and J ends, which lost 4 bases and 2 bases, there was a span of 10 bases. The chain's CDR3 is CASSVTGPGNTIYF. The CDR3 DNA sequence: TGTGCCAGCAGCGTCACAGGGCCTGGAAACACCATATATTTT.

This chain's CDR3 is CASSEGRTGTSGYNEQFF. The CDR3, as DNA: TGTGCCAGCAGTGAAGGGCGGACCGGGACTAGCGGTTACAATGAGCAGTTCTTC. The V call is TRBV2, the J call TRBJ2-1; the match to TRBD2 covers 11 bases. The V and J ends lost 1 base and 4 bases, in that order; junction bases with no gene match: 9. This CDR3 spans 18 amino acids. Germline lookup yields CDR1 SNHLY and CDR2 FYNNEI.

This clone was detected once. This chain uses TRBV9 with TRBJ2-6, with TRBD1 identical over 7 bases. This CDR3 is built from 19 residues. The germline V gene encodes CDR1 SGDLS and CDR2 YYNGEE. The junction had 9 bases not matched to a gene; V was cut back by 0 bases and J by 0 bases. CDR3 amino acids: CASSVEGQFSNSGANVLTF. The CDR3, as DNA: TGTGCCAGCAGCGTAGAGGGACAGTTTAGTAACTCTGGGGCCAACGTCCTGACTTTC.

For the CDR3, the DNA is TGCGCCAGCAGCCAAGATTATTCCGAACAGAAGGGAGTAGGAGAGACCCAGTACTTC. Protein: CASSQDYSEQKGVGETQYF. The chain carries TRBV4-3 and TRBJ2-5, with D maybe TRBD2 (5 bases). V was clipped by 0 bases and J by 4 bases, with 24 bases between them. Germline V CDR1 and CDR2: LGHNA, YSLEER. There are 19 residues in the CDR3.

The V and J genes are TRBV28 and TRBJ2-3; 10 bases map to TRBD2. Germline CDR1 reads MDHEN; CDR2 reads SYDVKM. The J segment lost 0 bases and the V segment lost 9 bases, leaving 18 bases of the junction unmatched. The CDR3 loop spans 19 amino acids. CDR3 nucleotide sequence: TGTGCCAGTTTCAAAAGCGGGAGGGCGCTTTTGGTGAGCACAGATACGCAGTATTTT. Its protein product is CASFKSGRALLVSTDTQYF. The full variable domain, its missing parts supplied by reference TRBV28 and TRBJ2-3, is DVKVTQSSRYLVKRTGEKVFLECVQDMDHENMFWYRQDPGLGLRLIYFSYDVKMKEKGDIPEGYSVSREKKERFSLILESASTNQTSMYLCASFKSGRALLVSTDTQYFGPGTRLTVL.

V is TRBV14 and J is TRBJ1-3; 9 bases line up with TRBD1. CDR3 length: 18 residues. V lost 4 bases to trimming and J lost 4 bases; unmatched junction nucleotides: 14. CDR1 is SGHDN and CDR2 is FVKESK in the germline V gene. In DNA, the CDR3 is TGTGCCAGCAGCCCCAAAGAAATACAGGGGGCTACCGGAAACACCATATATTTT. Protein sequence: CASSPKEIQGATGNTIYF.

The chain uses TRBV14 and TRBJ2-1; TRBD1 matches at 8 bases. The V segment lost 4 bases and the J segment 3 bases; nucleotides outside the gene matches: 8. The CDR3 covers 16 residues. CDR1 SGHDN and CDR2 FVKESK come from the germline V gene. Here the CDR3 reads CASSPGTGTIYNEQFF. The CDR3 DNA follows: TGTGCCAGCAGCCCCGGGACAGGTACTATCTACAATGAGCAGTTCTTC.

The V and J genes are TRBV18 and TRBJ1-1, with 7 positions matching TRBD1. The CDR3 length is 15 residues. With V trimmed by 5 bases and J by 7 bases, 13 bases remained unmatched. Germline V lookup: CDR1 KGHSH, CDR2 LQKENI. In DNA form, the CDR3 reads TGTGCCAGCTCAGCTGGGACAGCCAAGAAGATTGAAGCTTTCTTT. This sequence encodes CASSAGTAKKIEAFF.

The genes are TRBV9 and TRBJ2-3; D call uncertain. The germline V and J ends were trimmed by 3 bases and 2 bases, with 13 bases remaining between them. The CDR3 has 15 residues. Germline assignment: CDR1 SGDLS and CDR2 YYNGEE. CDR3 in DNA: TGTGCCAGCAGCGCCGCTTCCACAGCCACAGATACGCAGTATTTT. Translating it yields CASSAASTATDTQYF.

This chain uses TRBV28 with TRBJ1-6, with TRBD1 as a possible D gene (5 bases). Per germline, CDR1 MDHEN and CDR2 SYDVKM. Trimming took off 4 bases at V and 7 bases at J, with 11 bases between the two ends. This CDR3 has 14 residues. The CDR3 spells CASSSSGANSPLHF. In DNA, the CDR3 is TGTGCCAGCAGTTCCTCTGGGGCCAATTCACCCCTCCACTTT.

This clone was observed a handful of times. The chain has TRBV18 and TRBJ1-6; 9 bases fit TRBD1. CDR3 length equals 16 residues. The junction had 7 bases not matched to a gene; V was cut back by 3 bases and J by 7 bases. Germline CDR1 and CDR2: KGHSH and LQKENI. CDR3 sequence reads: CASSPHLGQGNSPLHF. The CDR3 bases are TGTGCCAGCTCACCCCATTTAGGACAGGGGAATTCACCCCTCCACTTT.

The chain is built from TRBV18 and TRBJ2-7; 10 bases match TRBD2. The CDR3 contains 14 residues. After removal of 5 bases from V and 3 bases from J, the junction contained 4 bases not matched to a gene. Germline-derived CDR1 and CDR2 are KGHSH and LQKENI. CDR3 in DNA: TGTGCCAGCTCAACCGGGACTAGCGTCTACGAGCAGTACTTC. The encoded protein is CASSTGTSVYEQYF. Looking up the rest from reference TRBV18 and TRBJ2-7 gives the full variable domain: NAGVMQNPRHLVRRRGQEARLRCSPMKGHSHVYWYRQLPEEGLKFMVYLQKENIIDESGMPKERFSAEFPKEGPSILRIQQVVRGDSAAYFCASSTGTSVYEQYFGPGTRLTVT.

V usage is TRBV13 and J usage is TRBJ2-1; the D gene is possibly TRBD2 (6 bases). This CDR3 has 16 amino acids. Deletions cut 7 bases from V and 0 bases from J, with 16 bases between. Per the germline V gene, CDR1 is PRHDT and CDR2 is FYEKMQ (reference sequence). CDR3 bases: TGTGCCAGCAACCGCGGGGCAGCTTTCTCCTACAATGAGCAGTTCTTC. Its protein is CASNRGAAFSYNEQFF.

This clone came up a few times. V and J are TRBV29-1 and TRBJ1-1; possible D gene TRBD1, 5 bases. Germline CDR1 is SQVTM and CDR2 is ANQGSEA. The CDR3 is 14 residues long. V gave up 8 bases and J gave up 3 bases, with 19 bases separating them. CDR3 region: CSTKRQNSYTEAFF. The CDR3 DNA reads TGCAGCACAAAAAGACAGAACTCTTACACTGAAGCTTTCTTT.

The chain joins TRBV2 to TRBJ1-3; D gene unclear. Deletions cut 3 bases from V and 0 bases from J, with 15 bases between. Germline CDR1 and CDR2: SNHLY and FYNNEI. The CDR3 has 17 residues. For the CDR3, the DNA is TGTGCCAGCAGTGACGGTCCGCAGGATCGCTCTGGAAACACCATATATTTT. Translation gives CASSDGPQDRSGNTIYF.

The chain couples TRBV5-4 to TRBJ2-7; 7 bases are shared with TRBD1. Trimming at V came to 3 bases and at J to 3 bases, leaving 6 bases not matched to a gene. Per the germline V gene, CDR1 is SGHNT and CDR2 is YYREEE (reference sequence). This CDR3 region has 14 residues. The CDR3 DNA follows: TGTGCCAGCAGCTATGGGACAGTCGGCTACGAGCAGTACTTC. Residues: CASSYGTVGYEQYF.

This chain uses TRBV7-8 with TRBJ1-5, with unresolved D. CDR3 length: 14 residues. Germline-derived CDR1 and CDR2 are SGHVS and FQNEAQ. Trimming left V 1 base short and J 7 bases short, with 11 bases between. The CDR3 protein is CASSLVSGHQPQHF. As DNA, the CDR3 is TGTGCCAGCAGCTTAGTTTCCGGTCACCAGCCCCAGCATTTT.

This clone occurred once. The chain joins TRBV5-1 to TRBJ2-1; no definite D call. This CDR3 has 16 amino acids. Trimming took 0 bases from V and 2 from J, leaving 12 bases between them. Looked up from germline, CDR1 is SGHRS and CDR2 is YFSETQ. The CDR3 DNA is TGCGCCAGCAGCTTGGAGCCTCCGGGTACCTACAATGAGCAGTTCTTC. Protein product: CASSLEPPGTYNEQFF.

This clone appeared a few times. This rearrangement joins TRBV4-3 to TRBJ2-7; D call uncertain. V was cut by 3 bases and J by 0 bases, with 6 bases left in between. This CDR3 spans 13 amino acids. CDR1 and CDR2 from the germline V gene are LGHNA and YSLEER. The CDR3 loop reads CASSHLPSYEQYF. The CDR3 DNA reads TGCGCCAGCAGCCATCTCCCCTCCTACGAGCAGTACTTC.

CDR3 DNA sequence: TGTGCCTGGAGTGTACTACGAAGTGACTACGAGCAGTACTTC. Translation: CAWSVLRSDYEQYF. J is TRBJ2-7 and V is TRBV30; no clear D. Germline V CDR1 and CDR2: GTSNPN, SVGIG (reference sequence). Trimming pared 0 bases from V and 3 bases from J, leaving 12 bases between. The CDR3 consists of 14 residues.

The V gene is TRBV11-2, the J gene TRBJ1-1, with D possibly being TRBD1 (6 bases). This CDR3 is built from 13 residues. Germline assignment: CDR1 SGHAT and CDR2 FQNNGV. With 5 bases removed from V and 5 bases from J, the gap between germline ends came to 12 bases. The CDR3, as DNA: TGTGCCAGCAGCCGCAGGGGAGAGACTGAAGCTTTCTTT. Translation gives CASSRRGETEAFF.

The V call is TRBV5-8, the J call TRBJ2-5; possibly TRBD2 for D (6 bases). The germline CDR1 and CDR2 sequences are SGHTS and YDEGEE. The ends were cut back, 4 bases at V and 3 bases at J, with 19 bases in the middle. This CDR3 contains 16 residues. The CDR3 is CASSQVAWTGEETQYF. The CDR3 bases are TGTGCCAGCAGCCAGGTGGCGTGGACGGGAGAAGAGACCCAGTACTTC. Looking up the rest from reference TRBV5-8 and TRBJ2-5 gives the full variable domain: EAGVTQSPTHLIKTRGQQATLRCSPISGHTSVYWYQQALGLGLQFLLWYDEGEERNRGNFPPRFSGRQFPNYSSELNVNALELEDSALYLCASSQVAWTGEETQYFGPGTRLLVL.

The gene calls are TRBV6-1 and TRBJ2-1; a weak D match, TRBD1 (5 bases). The CDR3 covers 10 residues. Germline-derived CDR1 and CDR2 are MNHNS and SASEGT. V gave up 8 bases and J gave up 10 bases, with 9 bases separating them. CDR3 residues: CASGAGEQFF. The CDR3 DNA follows: TGTGCCAGCGGGGCTGGCGAGCAGTTCTTC.

J is TRBJ2-3 and V is TRBV5-6; TRBD2 might be the D (5 bases). The CDR3 covers 19 residues. The V and J ends lost 4 bases and 0 bases respectively, with 24 bases between them. Germline assignment: CDR1 SGHDT and CDR2 YYEEEE. CDR3: CASSESLVSAGSSTDTQYF. For the CDR3, the DNA is TGTGCCAGCAGCGAGTCCCTAGTGTCTGCGGGTTCTAGCACAGATACGCAGTATTTT.

This chain uses TRBV5-1 with TRBJ2-1, with 8 nucleotides matching TRBD2. From germline, CDR1 is SGHRS and CDR2 YFSETQ. The CDR3 covers 13 residues. The J segment lost 6 bases and the V segment lost 4 bases, leaving 3 bases of the junction unmatched. The CDR3 sequence is CASSGGLVNEQFF. Here the CDR3 DNA reads TGCGCCAGCAGCGGGGGACTAGTCAATGAGCAGTTCTTC.

The CDR3 DNA reads as TGTGCCAGCAGTGAAACTAGCGGGGGGCTAAACACCGGGGAGCTGTTTTTT. This sequence encodes CASSETSGGLNTGELFF. The rearrangement uses TRBV2 and TRBJ2-2, with 12 bases matching TRBD2. V lost 2 bases and J lost 2; bases outside the gene matches: 3. The length of the CDR3 is 17 residues. Germline assignment: CDR1 SNHLY and CDR2 FYNNEI.

The CDR3 reads CASSLAEGRGMNTEAFF. The CDR3, as DNA: TGTGCCAGCAGTTTAGCCGAGGGTCGGGGAATGAACACTGAAGCTTTCTTT. This chain uses TRBV28 with TRBJ1-1; D is uncertain. Germline CDR1 MDHEN, CDR2 SYDVKM. The V gene lost 2 bases and the J gene lost 0 bases, with 16 bases spanning the gap. The CDR3 totals 17 residues. The full variable domain, its missing parts supplied by reference TRBV28 and TRBJ1-1, is DVKVTQSSRYLVKRTGEKVFLECVQDMDHENMFWYRQDPGLGLRLIYFSYDVKMKEKGDIPEGYSVSREKKERFSLILESASTNQTSMYLCASSLAEGRGMNTEAFFGQGTRLTVV.

The genes are TRBV10-3 and TRBJ2-5; 9 bases are shared with TRBD1. J gave up 5 bases and V 2 bases, and 9 bases lay outside the gene matches. Per germline, CDR1 ENHRY and CDR2 SYGVKD. This CDR3 contains 16 residues. The CDR3 nucleotides are TGTGCCATCAGTGAGCCGTGGGGACAGGGAACGGAGACCCAGTACTTC. It specifies CAISEPWGQGTETQYF.